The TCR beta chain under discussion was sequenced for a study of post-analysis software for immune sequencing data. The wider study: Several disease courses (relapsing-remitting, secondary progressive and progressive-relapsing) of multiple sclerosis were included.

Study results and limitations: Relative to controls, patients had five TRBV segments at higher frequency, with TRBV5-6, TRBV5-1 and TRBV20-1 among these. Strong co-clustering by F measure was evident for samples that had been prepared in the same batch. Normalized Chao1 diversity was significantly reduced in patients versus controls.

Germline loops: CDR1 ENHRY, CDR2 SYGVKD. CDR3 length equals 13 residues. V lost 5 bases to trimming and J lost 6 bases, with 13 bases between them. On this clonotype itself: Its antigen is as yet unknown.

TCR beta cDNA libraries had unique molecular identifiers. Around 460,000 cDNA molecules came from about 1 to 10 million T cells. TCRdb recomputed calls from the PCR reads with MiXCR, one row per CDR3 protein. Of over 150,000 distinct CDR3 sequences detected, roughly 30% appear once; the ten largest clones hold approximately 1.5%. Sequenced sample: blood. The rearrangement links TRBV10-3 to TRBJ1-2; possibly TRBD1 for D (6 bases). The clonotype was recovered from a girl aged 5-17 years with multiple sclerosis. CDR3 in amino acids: CAISSGAGHGYTF. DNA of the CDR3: TGTGCCATCAGTTCAGGGGCGGGTCATGGCTACACCTTC.